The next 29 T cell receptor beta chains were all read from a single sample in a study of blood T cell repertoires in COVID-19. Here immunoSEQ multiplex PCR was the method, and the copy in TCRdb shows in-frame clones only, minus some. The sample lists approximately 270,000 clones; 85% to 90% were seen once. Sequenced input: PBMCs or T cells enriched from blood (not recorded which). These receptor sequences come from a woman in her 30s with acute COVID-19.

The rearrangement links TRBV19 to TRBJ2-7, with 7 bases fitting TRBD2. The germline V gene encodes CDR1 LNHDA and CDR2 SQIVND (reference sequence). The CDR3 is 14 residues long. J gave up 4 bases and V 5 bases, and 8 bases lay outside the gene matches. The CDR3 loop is CASSLSAGEYEQYF. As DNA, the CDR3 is TGTGCCAGTAGTCTCAGTGCGGGGGAGTACGAGCAGTACTTC.

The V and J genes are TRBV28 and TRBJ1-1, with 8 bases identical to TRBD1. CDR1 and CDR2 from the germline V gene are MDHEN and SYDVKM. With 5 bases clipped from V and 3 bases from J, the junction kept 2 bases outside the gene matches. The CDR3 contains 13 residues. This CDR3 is CASSEDRDTEAFF. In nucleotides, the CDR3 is TGTGCCAGCAGTGAGGACAGGGACACTGAAGCTTTCTTT.

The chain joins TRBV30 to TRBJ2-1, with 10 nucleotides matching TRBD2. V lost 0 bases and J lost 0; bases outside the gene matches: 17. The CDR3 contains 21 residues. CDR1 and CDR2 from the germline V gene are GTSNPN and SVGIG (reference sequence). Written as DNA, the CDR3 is TGTGCCTGGAGTGTTTTTAGGGGTCGACTAGCGGGCCTTATCTCCTACAATGAGCAGTTCTTC. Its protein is CAWSVFRGRLAGLISYNEQFF.

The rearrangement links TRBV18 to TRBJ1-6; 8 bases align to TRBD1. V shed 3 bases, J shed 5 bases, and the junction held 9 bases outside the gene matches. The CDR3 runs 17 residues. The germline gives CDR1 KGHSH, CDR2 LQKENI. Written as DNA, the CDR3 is TGTGCCAGCTCACCCCGTAGCGACAGGGGCGATAATTCACCCCTCCACTTT. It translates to CASSPRSDRGDNSPLHF.

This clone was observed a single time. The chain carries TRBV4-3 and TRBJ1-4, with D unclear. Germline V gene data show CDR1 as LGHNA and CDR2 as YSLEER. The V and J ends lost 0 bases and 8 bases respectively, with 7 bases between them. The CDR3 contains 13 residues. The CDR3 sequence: CASSQDLREKLFF. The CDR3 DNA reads TGCGCCAGCAGCCAAGATCTACGGGAAAAACTGTTTTTT.

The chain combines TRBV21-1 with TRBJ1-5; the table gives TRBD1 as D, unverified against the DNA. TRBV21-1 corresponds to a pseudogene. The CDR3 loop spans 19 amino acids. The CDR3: CASTYLRRDRGDGNQPQHF. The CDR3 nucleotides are TGTGCCAGCACCTACTTAAGGAGGGACAGGGGGGATGGCAATCAGCCCCAGCATTTT.

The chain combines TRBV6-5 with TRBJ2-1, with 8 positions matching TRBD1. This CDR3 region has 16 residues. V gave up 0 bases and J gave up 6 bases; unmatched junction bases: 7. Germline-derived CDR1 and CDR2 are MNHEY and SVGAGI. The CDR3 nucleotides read TGTGCCAGCAGTTACTCCGGGCAGGGGGCGTCCAATGAGCAGTTCTTC. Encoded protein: CASSYSGQGASNEQFF.

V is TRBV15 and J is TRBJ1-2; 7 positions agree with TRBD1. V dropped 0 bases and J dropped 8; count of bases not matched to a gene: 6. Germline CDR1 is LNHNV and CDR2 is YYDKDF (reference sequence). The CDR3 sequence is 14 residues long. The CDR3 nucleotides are TGTGCCACCAGCAGAGATGCAGGGGGAAAGGGCTACACCTTC. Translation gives CATSRDAGGKGYTF.

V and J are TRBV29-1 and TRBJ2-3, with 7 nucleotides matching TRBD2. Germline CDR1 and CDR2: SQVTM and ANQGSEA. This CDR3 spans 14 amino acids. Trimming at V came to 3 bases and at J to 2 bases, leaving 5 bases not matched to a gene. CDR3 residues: CSVEERDYTDTQYF. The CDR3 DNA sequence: TGCAGCGTTGAGGAGCGGGACTACACAGATACGCAGTATTTT.

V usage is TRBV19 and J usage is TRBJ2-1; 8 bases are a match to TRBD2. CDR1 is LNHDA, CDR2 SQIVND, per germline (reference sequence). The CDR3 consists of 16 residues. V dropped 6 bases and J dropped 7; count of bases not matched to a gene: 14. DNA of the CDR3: TGTGCCAGTAGGCCCCCCGGGGGGACTAGGGCTAATGAGCAGTTCTTC. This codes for CASRPPGGTRANEQFF.

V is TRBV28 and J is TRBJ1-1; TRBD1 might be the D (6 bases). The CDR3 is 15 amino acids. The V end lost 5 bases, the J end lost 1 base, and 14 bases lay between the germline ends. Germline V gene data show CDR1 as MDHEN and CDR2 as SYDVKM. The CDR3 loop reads CASSPPGQWNTEAFF. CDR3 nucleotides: TGTGCCAGCAGTCCCCCGGGACAATGGAACACTGAAGCTTTCTTT.

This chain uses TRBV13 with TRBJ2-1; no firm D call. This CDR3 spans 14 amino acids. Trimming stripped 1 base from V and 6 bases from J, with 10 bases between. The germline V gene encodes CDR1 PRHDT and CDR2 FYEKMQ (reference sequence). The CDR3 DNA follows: TGTGCCAGCAGCTTAGAGTCACAGATCAATGAGCAGTTCTTC. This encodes CASSLESQINEQFF.

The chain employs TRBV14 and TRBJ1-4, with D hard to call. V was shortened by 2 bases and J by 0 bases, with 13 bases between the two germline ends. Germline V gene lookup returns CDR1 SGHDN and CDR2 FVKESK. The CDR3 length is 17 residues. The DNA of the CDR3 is TGTGCCAGCAGCCAACGGTCAGGCTCTGCAACTAATGAAAAACTGTTTTTT. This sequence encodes CASSQRSGSATNEKLFF.

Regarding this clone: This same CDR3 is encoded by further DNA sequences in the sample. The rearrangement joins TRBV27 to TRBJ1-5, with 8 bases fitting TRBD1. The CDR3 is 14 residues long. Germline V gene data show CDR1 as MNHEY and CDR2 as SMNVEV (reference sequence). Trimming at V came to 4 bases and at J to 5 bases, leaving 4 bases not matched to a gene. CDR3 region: CASSSGQGYQPQHF. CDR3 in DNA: TGTGCCAGCAGTTCCGGACAGGGCTATCAGCCCCAGCATTTT.

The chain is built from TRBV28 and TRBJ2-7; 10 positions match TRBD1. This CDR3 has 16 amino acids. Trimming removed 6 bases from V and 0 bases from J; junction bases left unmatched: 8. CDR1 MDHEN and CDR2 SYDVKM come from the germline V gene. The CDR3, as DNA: TGTGCCAGCAGACCCCCGGGACAGGGGACCTCCTACGAGCAGTACTTC. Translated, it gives CASRPPGQGTSYEQYF.

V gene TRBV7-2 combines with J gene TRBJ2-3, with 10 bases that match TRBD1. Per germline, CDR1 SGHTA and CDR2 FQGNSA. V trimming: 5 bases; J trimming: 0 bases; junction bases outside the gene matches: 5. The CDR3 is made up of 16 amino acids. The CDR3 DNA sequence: TGTGCCAGCAGCCGCCGACAGGGGGCGAGCACAGATACGCAGTATTTT. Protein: CASSRRQGASTDTQYF.

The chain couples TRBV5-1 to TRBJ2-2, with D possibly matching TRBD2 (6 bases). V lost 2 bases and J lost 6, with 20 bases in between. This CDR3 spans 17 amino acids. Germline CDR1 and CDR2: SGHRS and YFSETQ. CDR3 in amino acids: CASSFRSGSLGSGELFF. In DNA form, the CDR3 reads TGCGCCAGCAGCTTCCGATCCGGGAGCCTAGGATCCGGGGAGCTGTTTTTT.

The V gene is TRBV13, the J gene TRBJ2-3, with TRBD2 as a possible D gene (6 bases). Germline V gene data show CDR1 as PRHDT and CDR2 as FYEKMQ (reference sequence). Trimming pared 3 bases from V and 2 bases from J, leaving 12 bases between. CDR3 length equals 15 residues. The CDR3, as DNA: TGTGCCAGCAGCTTGTTCTTAGCGGCCACAGATACGCAGTATTTT. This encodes CASSLFLAATDTQYF.

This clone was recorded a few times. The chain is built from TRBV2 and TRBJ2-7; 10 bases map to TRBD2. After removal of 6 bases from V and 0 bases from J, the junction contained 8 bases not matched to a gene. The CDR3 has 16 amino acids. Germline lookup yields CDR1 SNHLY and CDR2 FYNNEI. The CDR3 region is CASRRGLAESSYEQYF. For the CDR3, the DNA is TGTGCCAGCAGACGCGGACTAGCGGAAAGCTCCTACGAGCAGTACTTC.

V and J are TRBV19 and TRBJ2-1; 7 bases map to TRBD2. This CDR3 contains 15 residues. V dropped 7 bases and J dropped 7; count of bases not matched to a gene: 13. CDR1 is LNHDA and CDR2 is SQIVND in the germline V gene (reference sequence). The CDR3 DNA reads TGTGCCAGTACCCTAGGGAGCAGCGGGATTAATGAGCAGTTCTTC. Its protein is CASTLGSSGINEQFF.

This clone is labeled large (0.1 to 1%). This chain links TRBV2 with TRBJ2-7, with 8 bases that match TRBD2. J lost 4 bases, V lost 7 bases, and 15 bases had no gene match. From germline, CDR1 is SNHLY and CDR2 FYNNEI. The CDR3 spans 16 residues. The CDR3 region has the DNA TGTGCCAGCACTATTTGGTGGGCTAGCGGGCGGTACGAGCAGTACTTC. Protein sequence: CASTIWWASGRYEQYF.

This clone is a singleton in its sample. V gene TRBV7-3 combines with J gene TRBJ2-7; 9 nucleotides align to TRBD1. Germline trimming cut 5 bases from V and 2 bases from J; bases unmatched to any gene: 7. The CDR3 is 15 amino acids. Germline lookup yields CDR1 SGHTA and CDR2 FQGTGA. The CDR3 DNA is TGTGCCAGCAGCCGAACCGGGACAGGGACCTACGAGCAGTACTTC. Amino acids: CASSRTGTGTYEQYF.

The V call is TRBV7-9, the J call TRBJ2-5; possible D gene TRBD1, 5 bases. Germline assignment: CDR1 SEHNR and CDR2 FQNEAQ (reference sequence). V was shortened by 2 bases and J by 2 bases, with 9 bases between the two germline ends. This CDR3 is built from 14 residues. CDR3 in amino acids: CASSLRQIQETQYF. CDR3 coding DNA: TGTGCCAGCAGCTTACGACAGATACAAGAGACCCAGTACTTC. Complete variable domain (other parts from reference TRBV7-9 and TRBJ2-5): DTGVSQNPRHKITKRGQNVTFRCDPISEHNRLYWYRQTLGQGPEFLTYFQNEAQLEKSRLLSDRFSAERPKGSFSTLEIQRTEQGDSAMYLCASSLRQIQETQYFGPGTRLLVL.

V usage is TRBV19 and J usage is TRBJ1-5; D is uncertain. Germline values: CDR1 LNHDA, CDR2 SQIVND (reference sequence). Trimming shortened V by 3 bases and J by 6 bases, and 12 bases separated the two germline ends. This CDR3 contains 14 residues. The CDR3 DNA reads TGTGCCAGTAGTATCCCCCAATCTAGTCAGCCCCAGCATTTT. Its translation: CASSIPQSSQPQHF.

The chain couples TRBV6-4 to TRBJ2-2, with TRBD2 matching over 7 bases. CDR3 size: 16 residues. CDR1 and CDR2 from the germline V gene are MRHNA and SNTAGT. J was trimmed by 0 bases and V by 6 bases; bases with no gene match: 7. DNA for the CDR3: TGTGCCAGCAGCCATAGCGGGCGCCCGAACACCGGGGAGCTGTTTTTT. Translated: CASSHSGRPNTGELFF.

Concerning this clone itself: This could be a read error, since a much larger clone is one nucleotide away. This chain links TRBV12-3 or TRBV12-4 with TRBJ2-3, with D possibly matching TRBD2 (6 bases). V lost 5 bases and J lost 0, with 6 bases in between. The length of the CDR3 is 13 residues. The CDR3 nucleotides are TGTGCCAGCAGTGGGACTAGCACAGATACGCAGTATTTT. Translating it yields CASSGTSTDTQYF.

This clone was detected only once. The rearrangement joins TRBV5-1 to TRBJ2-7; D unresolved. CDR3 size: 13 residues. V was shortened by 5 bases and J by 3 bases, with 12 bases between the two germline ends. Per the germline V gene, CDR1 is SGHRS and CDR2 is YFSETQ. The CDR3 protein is CASSSLTDYEQYF. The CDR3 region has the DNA TGCGCCAGCAGTTCATTGACTGACTACGAGCAGTACTTC.

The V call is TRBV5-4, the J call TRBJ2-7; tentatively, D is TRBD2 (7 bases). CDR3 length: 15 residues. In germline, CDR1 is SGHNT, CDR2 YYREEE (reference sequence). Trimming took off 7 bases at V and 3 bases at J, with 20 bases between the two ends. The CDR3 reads CASSPDGGLNYEQYF. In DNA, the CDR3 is TGTGCCAGCTCCCCTGACGGGGGGCTGAACTACGAGCAGTACTTC.

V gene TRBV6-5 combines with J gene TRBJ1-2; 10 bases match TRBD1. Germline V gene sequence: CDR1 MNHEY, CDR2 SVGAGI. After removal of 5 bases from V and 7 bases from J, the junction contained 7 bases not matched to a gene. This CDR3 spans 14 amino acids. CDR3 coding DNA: TGTGCCAGCAGTACCAACGACAGGGGGCTTGGCTACACCTTC. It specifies CASSTNDRGLGYTF.